This note documents a single TCR beta chain sequence. It lacks a known antigen. Base qualities were left out, and no much larger clone turns up one base away. This sample was taken from a study of OX40 agonist ivuxolimab in advanced cancers. Looking at the study overall: The costimulatory receptor OX40 (CD134) was targeted by ivuxolimab, a fully human IgG2 agonistic monoclonal antibody. The paper describes the monotherapy dose-escalation part (N of about 57 patients) of the phase I trial of ivuxolimab. Peripheral TCRbeta sequencing aimed to test whether ivuxolimab altered TCR sequence diversity and caused clonal T-cell expansion. Patients were allowed to have had prior anti-PD-1, anti-PD-L1 or anti-CTLA-4 therapy, and 40% to 45% of the dose-escalation patients had previously received checkpoint inhibitors. Partial responses occurred in three dose-escalation patients, of whom one had hepatocellular carcinoma and two had cutaneous melanoma. In the dose-escalation cohort, 65% to 85% of patients were male, and the mean age was approximately 60 years with a range of about 20 to 80. Of the roughly 50 dose-escalation patients, hepatocellular carcinoma was present in about 20, melanoma in approximately 15, renal cell carcinoma in 9 and head and neck cancer in 9. Intravenous ivuxolimab was administered to patients every 2 weeks at six dose levels: 0.01, 0.1, 0.3, 1.5, 3 and 10 mg/kg.

CDR1 and CDR2 were assigned from the germline V gene as SQVTM and ANQGSEA. For this chain, trimming is 6 bases at the V end and 3 bases at the J end, and the number of junction bases without a gene match is 7. Including the terminal cysteine and phenylalanine, the CDR3 comprises 14 residues. Only the CDR3 DNA is retained, 42 bases long and in frame from the first base. Patients with autoimmune disease history or receiving systemic immunosuppression were excluded from the trial. Peripheral blood for TCR sequencing was collected from all dose cohorts at baseline, on cycle 4 day 1, and on cycle 7 day 1. The samples were drawn from a first-in-human, open-label, multicenter phase I dose-escalation trial of ivuxolimab. Adults with locally advanced or metastatic head and neck squamous cell, hepatocellular, melanoma or renal cell carcinoma were enrolled in the trial. Before TCR sequencing, CD4+ T cells and CD8+ T cells from peripheral blood were sorted into separate populations.

The full study reports these points: After ivuxolimab, expanded clones were on average more numerous among CD8+ T cells than among CD4+ T cells. Low levels of normalized T-cell clonal expansion were also seen in some patients who did not respond. Clonal expansion of both CD4+ and CD8+ blood T cells was observed from baseline to week 6 at doses 0.1 to 3.0 mg/kg. In the 0.1-3.0 mg/kg groups, partial responders had among the lowest normalized peripheral clonal expansion, particularly in CD8+ T cells. Which antigens the clonally expanded peripheral T cells were specific for was not determined.

To sequence the TCRbeta CDR3 region, genomic DNA was isolated from the sorted cells. The immunoSEQ Assay was used for sequencing of TCRbeta CDR3 regions. As stored in TCRdb, this immuneACCESS dataset retains in-frame rearrangements with V and J assigned. A fraction of the clones does not appear; measured against another copy, unresolved V genes explain less than half of the discrepancy, and the remainder lacks a known reason. Recorded for this sample are tens of thousands of clones; around 87% of them occurred a single time. The ten largest clones represent under 30% of the sample. The chain is assembled from TRBV29-1 and TRBJ2-1; 8 bases in between match TRBD2. The source is an adult with an advanced solid tumor such as melanoma, head and neck, liver or kidney cancer. The source was CD4+ or CD8+ T cells sorted from blood, collected in a trial of the OX40 agonist ivuxolimab. The sequence in DNA is TGCAGCGTACCCGAGCGGGAGAACTACAATGAGCAGTTCTTC. This codes for CSVPERENYNEQFF.